Here is one T cell receptor (beta chain) with its context. The antigen remains undetermined. The repertoire was sequenced with immunoSEQ multiplex PCR; TCRdb's copy has only in-frame clones and lacks some. The sample shows tens of thousands of clones, about 80% of them seen only once. Sample time point: baseline pretreatment blood. Treatment in this sample: 15 Gy SBRT to primary tumor, nephrectomy 4 weeks later. Radiation-treated patients gave blood at baseline, week 2 and week 4. These data come from a study of radiation and T cells in renal cell carcinoma. In the study overall: Nephrectomy followed 15 Gy stereotactic body radiation by 4 weeks. Notes on the study in general: Top tumor clonotypes rose in blood 2 weeks post-radiation, then contracted.

The germline CDR1 and CDR2 sequences are SGHVS and FNYEAQ. This CDR3 spans 12 amino acids. V was shortened by 6 bases and J by 8 bases, with 11 bases between the two germline ends. The sequencing used blood, collected from a patient whose treatment included radiotherapy and nephrectomy. The TCR comes from a woman in her sixties or seventies with renal cell carcinoma. The chain couples TRBV7-6 to TRBJ2-1; TRBD2 might be the D (6 bases). The CDR3 nucleotides are TGTGCCAGCAGATGCGGGACCCATGAGCAGTTCTTC. Protein product: CASRCGTHEQFF.